In this sample, the clone carrying this TCR beta chain turned up many times. Its cognate antigen is unknown. This entry is derived from a study of T cells after yellow fever vaccination. Study background: SMART-Seq v4 Ultra Low Input handled preparation of low-cell-number fractions. Regarding the study as a whole: Only a small proportion of the clonotypes turned up in both the CD4 and the CD8 compartments, likely arising from convergent recombination. Post-booster repertoires contained most primary-vaccination clones again (roughly 96% CD4, around 88% CD8).

This CDR3 comprises 13 residues. V gave up 0 bases and J gave up 4 bases, with 7 bases separating them. Germline V gene lookup returns CDR1 SGDLS and CDR2 YYNGEE. 5'RACE template switching generated TCR cDNA, adding a universal primer site and UMIs. TCRdb itself ran the 5' RACE reads through MiXCR, one entry per CDR3 protein. This sample has around 310,000 distinct CDR3 sequences, with 3.6% found just once. This clonotype originated in a man in his late teens or twenties who received the YFV17D yellow fever vaccine. The V and J genes are TRBV9 and TRBJ1-1; the D is unclear. This sample comprised PBMCs, obtained on the day of the yellow fever booster vaccination. For the CDR3, the DNA is TGTGCCAGCAGCGTAGACCAAAGCACTGAAGCTTTCTTT. Translating it yields CASSVDQSTEAFF.